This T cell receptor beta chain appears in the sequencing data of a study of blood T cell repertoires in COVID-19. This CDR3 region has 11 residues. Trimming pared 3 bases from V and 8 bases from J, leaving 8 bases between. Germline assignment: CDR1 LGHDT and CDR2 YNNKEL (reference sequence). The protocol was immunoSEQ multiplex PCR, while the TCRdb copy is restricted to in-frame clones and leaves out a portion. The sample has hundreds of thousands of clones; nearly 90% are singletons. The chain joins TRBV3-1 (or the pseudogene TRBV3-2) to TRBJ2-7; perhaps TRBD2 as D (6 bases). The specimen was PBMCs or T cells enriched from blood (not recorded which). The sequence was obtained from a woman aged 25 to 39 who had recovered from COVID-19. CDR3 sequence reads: CASSQAGQQYF. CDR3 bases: TGTGCCAGCAGCCAGGCGGGGCAGCAGTACTTC.